Sequencing of this T cell receptor (beta chain) was carried out in a study of blood T cell repertoires in COVID-19. Across the whole study: Samples came from the United States, Italy and Spain, spanning acute and convalescent COVID-19.

The protocol was immunoSEQ multiplex PCR, while the TCRdb copy is restricted to in-frame clones and leaves out a portion. The table lists roughly 24,000 clones, 85% to 90% of them singletons. With 0 bases clipped from V and 7 bases from J, the junction kept 4 bases outside the gene matches. The CDR3 length is 15 residues. CDR1 and CDR2 from the germline V gene are MNHNY and SVGAGI (reference sequence). This chain connects TRBV6-6 to TRBJ2-1; TRBD2 matches 9 bases. Sample: peripheral blood. The TCR comes from a man aged 65 to 85 with COVID-19, enrolled during active disease. CDR3 sequence (DNA): TGTGCCAGCAGTTACTCGGCGGGAGGGCCAAATGAGCAGTTCTTC. Its translation: CASSYSAGGPNEQFF.